What follows are 20 T cell receptor beta chains derived from one specimen sequenced in a study of OX40 agonist ivuxolimab in advanced cancers. Data came from immunoSEQ multiplex PCR; TCRdb stores just in-frame clones and leaves some out. Here the sample spans about 66,000 clones, about 85% being singletons. Here the sequenced sample was CD4+ or CD8+ T cells sorted from blood, taken in a trial of the OX40 agonist ivuxolimab. The receptors derive from an adult with an advanced solid tumor such as melanoma, head and neck, liver or kidney cancer.

V is TRBV29-1 and J is TRBJ2-7, with 7 bases identical to TRBD1. The V and J ends lost 5 bases and 1 base, in that order; junction bases with no gene match: 5. The CDR3 is 13 residues long. The germline V gene encodes CDR1 SQVTM and CDR2 ANQGSEA. The CDR3 DNA is TGCAGCGTTCCGGGACAGACTTCCTACGAGCAGTACTTC. Translating gives CSVPGQTSYEQYF.

The genes are TRBV20-1 and TRBJ2-7; no reliable D call. This CDR3 has 11 residues. Trimming left V 6 bases short and J 2 bases short, with 8 bases between. The germline V gene encodes CDR1 DFQATT and CDR2 SNEGSKA (reference sequence). CDR3 region: CSAKMAYEQYF. The CDR3 nucleotides read TGCAGTGCCAAGATGGCCTACGAGCAGTACTTC.

The rearrangement joins TRBV18 to TRBJ2-1; 8 nucleotides line up with TRBD2. The CDR3 covers 13 residues. With 4 bases clipped from V and 10 bases from J, the junction kept 6 bases outside the gene matches. Germline-derived CDR1 and CDR2 are KGHSH and LQKENI. CDR3 amino acids: CASSLPGGDEQFF. As DNA, the CDR3 is TGTGCCAGCTCACTACCGGGAGGGGACGAGCAGTTCTTC.

The chain couples TRBV28 to TRBJ1-1; TRBD1 might be the D (5 bases). The CDR3 extends over 14 amino acids. Germline assignment: CDR1 MDHEN and CDR2 SYDVKM. V shed 5 bases and J shed 4 bases, with 14 bases lying between them. CDR3 sequence reads: CASSQGVRVTEAFF. CDR3 DNA sequence: TGTGCCAGCAGTCAAGGGGTTCGTGTCACTGAAGCTTTCTTT.

This clone was detected once. The V gene is TRBV28, the J gene TRBJ1-4; D unclear. V was cut by 8 bases and J by 8 bases, with 12 bases left in between. This CDR3 has 12 amino acids. The germline V gene has CDR1 MDHEN and CDR2 SYDVKM. CDR3 DNA: TGTGCCAGCCGGTACTTGGGGGAAAAACTGTTTTTT. Its translation is CASRYLGEKLFF.

The chain employs TRBV6-8 and TRBJ2-5; D uncertain. Germline assignment: CDR1 MNHGY and CDR2 SAAAGT. The CDR3 spans 16 residues. Trimming took 4 bases from V and 1 from J, leaving 16 bases between them. CDR3 sequence: CASSSVAIRPQETQYF. In DNA, the CDR3 is TGTGCCAGCAGTTCGGTAGCCATCCGGCCCCAAGAGACCCAGTACTTC.

The V call is TRBV7-9, the J call TRBJ2-2; 11 bases agree with TRBD2. V lost 9 bases and J lost 7; bases outside the gene matches: 7. The CDR3 is 14 amino acids. The V gene's germline CDR1 is SEHNR and CDR2 FQNEAQ (reference sequence). CDR3 DNA sequence: TGTGCCAGTTTAACTAGCGGGAGTGGCGGGGAGCTGTTTTTT. Translated: CASLTSGSGGELFF.

V usage is TRBV5-5 and J usage is TRBJ2-7; 11 nucleotides agree with TRBD1. Looked up from germline, CDR1 is SGHKS and CDR2 is YYEKEE (reference sequence). The CDR3 is made up of 15 amino acids. The junction had 7 bases not matched to a gene; V was cut back by 4 bases and J by 4 bases. CDR3 region: CASSRADRGRYEQYF. CDR3 sequence (DNA): TGTGCCAGCAGCCGGGCGGACAGGGGGCGGTACGAGCAGTACTTC.

This sequence joins TRBV19 and TRBJ2-1; 8 bases match TRBD2. This CDR3 has 17 amino acids. CDR1 is LNHDA and CDR2 is SQIVND in the germline V gene (reference sequence). J was trimmed by 7 bases and V by 2 bases; bases with no gene match: 13. The CDR3 nucleotides are TGTGCCAGTAGTATATTAGGGGCGGGGGGCACATTTAATGAGCAGTTCTTC. Translation gives CASSILGAGGTFNEQFF.

CDR3 nucleotides: TGCGCCAGCAGCTTGAATTCCGCCGGGACAGGTCGCCTGTTTTTT. This encodes CASSLNSAGTGRLFF. This rearrangement joins TRBV5-1 to TRBJ1-4, with 8 bases identical to TRBD1. This CDR3 spans 15 amino acids. Germline V gives CDR1 SGHRS, CDR2 YFSETQ. The trim removed 1 base at V and 14 bases at J, leaving 13 bases unmatched.

This chain connects TRBV19 to TRBJ2-1; 8 nucleotides line up with TRBD1. Germline V lookup: CDR1 LNHDA, CDR2 SQIVND (reference sequence). The CDR3 has 17 amino acids. V was clipped by 0 bases and J by 4 bases; unmatched bases: 8. The CDR3 DNA reads as TGTGCCAGTAGTATAGATAGGACAGGGCCTTTATACAATGAGCAGTTCTTC. This codes for CASSIDRTGPLYNEQFF. Using reference TRBV19 and TRBJ2-1 for the parts outside the CDR3, the full variable domain is DGGITQSPKYLFRKEGQNVTLSCEQNLNHDAMYWYRQDPGQGLRLIYYSQIVNDFQKGDIAEGYSVSREKKESFPLTVTSAQKNPTAFYLCASSIDRTGPLYNEQFFGPGTRLTVL.

This chain joins TRBV18 and TRBJ2-5; D unclear. The germline CDR1 and CDR2 sequences are KGHSH and LQKENI. This CDR3 has 13 residues. Trimming took off 1 base at V and 5 bases at J, with 8 bases between the two ends. Here the CDR3 DNA reads TGTGCCAGCTCACCACAGGGAAGGGAGACCCAGTACTTC. Residues: CASSPQGRETQYF.

The chain links TRBV7-3 to TRBJ2-1; D ambiguous. Germline V gene data show CDR1 as SGHTA and CDR2 as FQGTGA. The CDR3 consists of 12 residues. Trimming removed 7 bases at V and 10 bases at J, with 14 bases between. The CDR3 nucleotides read TGTGCCAGCAACCCTGTCTCTGGAGAGCAGTTCTTC. It codes for CASNPVSGEQFF.

The genes are TRBV6-6 and TRBJ2-2, with D perhaps TRBD1 (6 bases). V lost 6 bases to trimming and J lost 6 bases, with 14 bases between them. The germline V gene has CDR1 MNHNY and CDR2 SVGAGI (reference sequence). This CDR3 has 14 amino acids. The CDR3: CASSRNRASGELFF. The CDR3, as DNA: TGTGCCAGCAGCCGAAACAGGGCTTCCGGGGAGCTGTTTTTT.

The V and J genes are TRBV11-2 and TRBJ2-2; D uncertain. V dropped 5 bases and J dropped 4 bases, with 8 bases sitting between them. Germline assignment: CDR1 SGHAT and CDR2 FQNNGV. The CDR3 is 13 amino acids. The CDR3 spells CASSGLVTGELFF. CDR3 DNA sequence: TGTGCCAGCAGCGGTCTGGTCACCGGGGAGCTGTTTTTT.

V gene TRBV5-1 combines with J gene TRBJ2-3; D ambiguous. Trimming took 2 bases from V and 3 from J, leaving 4 bases between them. This CDR3 comprises 12 residues. Germline V lookup: CDR1 SGHRS, CDR2 YFSETQ. Here the CDR3 DNA reads TGCGCCAGCAGCTTAAATACAGATACGCAGTATTTT. Amino acids: CASSLNTDTQYF.

This clone was seen only once. The chain employs TRBV28 and TRBJ2-6, with 8 bases matching TRBD1. Germline CDR1 reads MDHEN; CDR2 reads SYDVKM. V lost 2 bases, J lost 4 bases, and 10 bases stayed unmatched. This CDR3 spans 18 amino acids. The CDR3 bases are TGTGCCAGCAGTTTACCCAGGGGGCGGTTATCCGGGGCCAACGTCCTGACTTTC. It specifies CASSLPRGRLSGANVLTF.

The chain couples TRBV7-8 to TRBJ1-4, with 8 bases fitting TRBD1. The CDR3 has 15 amino acids. J gave up 7 bases and V 5 bases, and 9 bases lay outside the gene matches. CDR1 and CDR2 from the germline V gene are SGHVS and FQNEAQ. The CDR3 is CASSADRARPEKLFF. The CDR3 coding sequence is TGTGCCAGCAGCGCGGACAGGGCCCGGCCTGAAAAACTGTTTTTT.

This chain connects TRBV7-8 to TRBJ2-5; no firm D call. Trimming cost V 5 bases and J 4 bases, with 11 bases left between them. This CDR3 comprises 13 residues. The V gene's germline CDR1 is SGHVS and CDR2 FQNEAQ. The CDR3 DNA follows: TGTGCCAGCAGCCCCCAGAGTGGAGAGACCCAGTACTTC. Translated: CASSPQSGETQYF.

This chain links TRBV28 with TRBJ1-2; tentatively, D is TRBD1 (6 bases). Germline CDR1 reads MDHEN; CDR2 reads SYDVKM. This CDR3 is 12 amino acids long. Trimming pared 5 bases from V and 11 bases from J, leaving 15 bases between. The chain's CDR3 is CASSLTDSLYTF. The CDR3, as DNA: TGTGCCAGCAGTCTGACGGACAGTCTTTACACCTTC.